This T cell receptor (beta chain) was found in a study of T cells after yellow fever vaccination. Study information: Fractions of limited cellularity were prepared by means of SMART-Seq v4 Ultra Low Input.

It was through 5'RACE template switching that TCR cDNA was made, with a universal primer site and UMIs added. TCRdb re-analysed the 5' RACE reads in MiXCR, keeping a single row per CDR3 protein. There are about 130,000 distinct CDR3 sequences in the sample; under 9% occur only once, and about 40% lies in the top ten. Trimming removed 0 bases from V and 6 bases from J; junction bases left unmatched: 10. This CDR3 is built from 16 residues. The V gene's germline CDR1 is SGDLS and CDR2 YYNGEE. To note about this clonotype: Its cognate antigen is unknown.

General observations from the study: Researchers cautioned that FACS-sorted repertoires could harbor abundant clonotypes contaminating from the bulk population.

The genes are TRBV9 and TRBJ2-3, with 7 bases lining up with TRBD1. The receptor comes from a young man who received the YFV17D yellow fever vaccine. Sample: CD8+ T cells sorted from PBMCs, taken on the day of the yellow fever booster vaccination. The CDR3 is CASSVDRGLVVDTQYF. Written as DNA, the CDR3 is TGTGCCAGCAGCGTAGACAGGGGATTAGTAGTTGATACGCAGTATTTT.